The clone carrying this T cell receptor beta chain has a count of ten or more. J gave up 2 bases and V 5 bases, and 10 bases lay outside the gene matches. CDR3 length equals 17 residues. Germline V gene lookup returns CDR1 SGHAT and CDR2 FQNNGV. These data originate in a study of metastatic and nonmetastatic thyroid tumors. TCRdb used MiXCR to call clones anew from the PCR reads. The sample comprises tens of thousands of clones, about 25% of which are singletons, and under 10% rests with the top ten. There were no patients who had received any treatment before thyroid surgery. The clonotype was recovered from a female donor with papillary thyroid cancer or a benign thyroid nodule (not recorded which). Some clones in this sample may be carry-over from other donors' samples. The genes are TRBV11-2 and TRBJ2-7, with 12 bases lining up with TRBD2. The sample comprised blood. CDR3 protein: CASSIGLAGQMPYEQYF. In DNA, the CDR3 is TGTGCCAGCAGCATAGGACTAGCGGGACAGATGCCCTACGAGCAGTACTTC.